The 5 T cell receptor beta chains reported below all come from one sample, sequenced in a study of T cells after yellow fever vaccination. TCRdb re-called the 5' RACE reads with MiXCR, one entry per CDR3 protein. This table holds 500,000 to 650,000 distinct CDR3 sequences, roughly an eighth found once. Sequencing used PBMCs, obtained on the day of the yellow fever booster vaccination. The receptor source for this set is a man aged 30 to 45 who received the YFV17D yellow fever vaccine.

This clonotype was detected a few times. The chain uses TRBV29-1 and TRBJ2-3, with D possibly matching TRBD1 (8 bases). Trimming stripped 7 bases from V and 6 bases from J, with 14 bases between. The CDR3 runs 12 residues. Germline CDR1 SQVTM, CDR2 ANQGSEA. The CDR3 nucleotides are TGCAGCGGTACAGGGGGGGAGGATACGCAGTATTTT. This gives the protein CSGTGGEDTQYF.

The table lists this clonotype with a few counts. The CDR3 DNA reads TGTGCCAGCAGCCAAGTAAAGGGTTATATGGGACAGGGGGCGGTCTACGAGCAGTACTTC. Its protein product is CASSQVKGYMGQGAVYEQYF. This sequence joins TRBV14 and TRBJ2-7; 12 bases align to TRBD1. The CDR3 is made up of 20 amino acids. Germline loops: CDR1 SGHDN, CDR2 FVKESK. The junction had 16 bases not matched to a gene; V was cut back by 1 base and J by 3 bases.

This clonotype was seen a few times. V and J are TRBV5-1 and TRBJ2-7; the D is unclear. With 0 bases removed from V and 2 bases from J, the gap between germline ends came to 9 bases. The CDR3 has 14 residues. Germline lookup yields CDR1 SGHRS and CDR2 YFSETQ. CDR3 in DNA: TGCGCCAGCAGCTTGGTTCCCAGAACCTACGAGCAGTACTTC. It codes for CASSLVPRTYEQYF.

This clonotype was detected a few times. CDR3 sequence: CASSLGGAAYEQYF. The CDR3 nucleotides read TGTGCCAGCAGCTTAGGGGGCGCAGCCTACGAGCAGTACTTC. V is TRBV7-2 and J is TRBJ2-7; D is perhaps TRBD1 (5 bases). Trimming left V 1 base short and J 2 bases short, with 9 bases between. This CDR3 region has 14 residues. Germline V gene sequence: CDR1 SGHTA, CDR2 FQGNSA.

This sequence joins TRBV9 and TRBJ2-2; perhaps TRBD1 as D (5 bases). V dropped 3 bases and J dropped 4 bases, with 10 bases sitting between them. There are 14 residues in the CDR3. From germline, CDR1 is SGDLS and CDR2 YYNGEE. The CDR3 DNA is TGTGCCAGCAGCGCCGCTCAGGGCACCGGGGAGCTGTTTTTT. Translation: CASSAAQGTGELFF.